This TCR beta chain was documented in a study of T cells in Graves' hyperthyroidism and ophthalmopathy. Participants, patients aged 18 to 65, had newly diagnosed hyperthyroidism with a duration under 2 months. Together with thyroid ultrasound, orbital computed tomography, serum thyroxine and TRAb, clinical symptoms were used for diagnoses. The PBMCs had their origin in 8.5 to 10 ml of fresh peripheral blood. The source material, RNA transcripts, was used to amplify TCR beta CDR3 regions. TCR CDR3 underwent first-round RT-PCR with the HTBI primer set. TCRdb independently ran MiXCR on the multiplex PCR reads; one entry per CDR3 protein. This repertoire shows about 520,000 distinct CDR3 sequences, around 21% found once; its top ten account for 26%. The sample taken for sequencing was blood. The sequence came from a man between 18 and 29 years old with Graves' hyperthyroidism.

The CDR3 region is CASSIGRSNEQFF. CDR3 sequence (DNA): TGTGCCAGTAGTATCGGCAGGAGTAATGAGCAGTTCTTC. The chain couples TRBV19 to TRBJ2-1; D not resolved. CDR1 LNHDA and CDR2 SQIVND come from the germline V gene (reference sequence). Deletions cut 3 bases from V and 7 bases from J, with 10 bases between. The CDR3 spans 13 residues. The full variable domain, its missing parts supplied by reference TRBV19 and TRBJ2-1, is DGGITQSPKYLFRKEGQNVTLSCEQNLNHDAMYWYRQDPGQGLRLIYYSQIVNDFQKGDIAEGYSVSREKKESFPLTVTSAQKNPTAFYLCASSIGRSNEQFFGPGTRLTVL.